A selection of T cell receptor beta chains follows, all from one sample in a study of CXCR3-negative and CXCR3-positive naive CD8 T cells. TCRdb reanalyzed the 5' RACE reads and collapses them to one entry per CDR3 protein, without DNA. The table lists about 38,000 distinct CDR3 sequences. Sample: memory CD8+ T cells from blood. The receptors were gathered from a human donor in good health. Some clones in this sample may be carry-over from other donors' samples. Both conserved end residues are part of each CDR3. Where a row states a size, it is once, few, many or the class of an expanded clone; other rows omit it.

v_gene: TRBV12-3/TRBV12-4; len: 15; j_gene: TRBJ2-1; abundance: -; CDR3aa: CASSQTSGSYNEQFF
v_gene: TRBV20-1; len: 14; j_gene: TRBJ2-5; abundance: -; CDR3aa: CSSTSGSPTETQYF
v_gene: TRBV5-1; len: 13; j_gene: TRBJ2-1; abundance: -; CDR3aa: CASSLASSNEQFF
v_gene: TRBV20-1; len: 14; j_gene: TRBJ2-5; abundance: -; CDR3aa: CSARAKRGEETQYF
v_gene: TRBV28; len: 16; j_gene: TRBJ2-7; abundance: -; CDR3aa: CASSQGLSSSSYEQYF
v_gene: TRBV11-2; len: 12; j_gene: TRBJ2-1; abundance: -; CDR3aa: CASSVLPGEQFF
v_gene: TRBV9; len: 15; j_gene: TRBJ2-1; abundance: -; CDR3aa: CASSAAGGGYNEQFF
v_gene: TRBV29-1; len: 15; j_gene: TRBJ2-1; abundance: -; CDR3aa: CSVGLAGSLYNEQFF
v_gene: TRBV6-2/TRBV6-3; len: 14; j_gene: TRBJ2-1; abundance: -; CDR3aa: CASSTSGGYNEQFF
v_gene: TRBV6-2/TRBV6-3; len: 19; j_gene: TRBJ2-6; abundance: -; CDR3aa: CASSYSLGREAAGANVLTF
v_gene: TRBV28; len: 12; j_gene: TRBJ2-2; abundance: -; CDR3aa: CASTWGSGELFF
v_gene: TRBV4-2; len: 18; j_gene: TRBJ1-2; abundance: -; CDR3aa: CASSQEPYGRGGPTGYTF
v_gene: TRBV4-3; len: 15; j_gene: TRBJ1-5; abundance: -; CDR3aa: CASSQDWGSNQPQHF
v_gene: TRBV4-1; len: 13; j_gene: TRBJ2-7; abundance: -; CDR3aa: CASSPRDTYEQYF
v_gene: TRBV4-3; len: 15; j_gene: TRBJ2-1; abundance: -; CDR3aa: CASSHGDSSYNEQFF
v_gene: TRBV11-2; len: 16; j_gene: TRBJ2-1; abundance: -; CDR3aa: CASSLDLAGGINEQFF
v_gene: TRBV6-6; len: 15; j_gene: TRBJ2-7; abundance: -; CDR3aa: CASSYSGTPYYEQYF
v_gene: TRBV5-1; len: 19; j_gene: TRBJ2-7; abundance: -; CDR3aa: CASSLAGPGTGPTLYEQYF
v_gene: TRBV11-2; len: 15; j_gene: TRBJ2-7; abundance: -; CDR3aa: CASSLERLDSYEQYF
v_gene: TRBV6-4; len: 17; j_gene: TRBJ2-2; abundance: -; CDR3aa: CASSDPQGTANTGELLF
v_gene: TRBV12-3/TRBV12-4; len: 12; j_gene: TRBJ2-7; abundance: medium-sized; CDR3aa: CASSLGSHEQYF
v_gene: TRBV7-8; len: 19; j_gene: TRBJ2-2; abundance: -; CDR3aa: CASSLDGSGGAGSDGELFF